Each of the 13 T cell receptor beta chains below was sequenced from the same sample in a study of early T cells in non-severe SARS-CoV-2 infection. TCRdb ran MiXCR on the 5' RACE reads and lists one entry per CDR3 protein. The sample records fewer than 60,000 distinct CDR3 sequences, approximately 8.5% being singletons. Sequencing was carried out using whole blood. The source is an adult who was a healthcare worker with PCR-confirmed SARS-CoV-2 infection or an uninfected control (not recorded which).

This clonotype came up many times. The CDR3 reads CASSSRTSGSGYEQFF. CDR3 DNA sequence: TGTGCCAGCAGCTCCCGGACTAGCGGGAGTGGGTATGAGCAGTTCTTC. The rearrangement links TRBV11-3 to TRBJ2-1, with 13 bases that match TRBD2. With V trimmed by 4 bases and J by 8 bases, 8 bases remained unmatched. Germline loops: CDR1 SGHNT, CDR2 YENEEA. The CDR3 sequence is 16 residues long.

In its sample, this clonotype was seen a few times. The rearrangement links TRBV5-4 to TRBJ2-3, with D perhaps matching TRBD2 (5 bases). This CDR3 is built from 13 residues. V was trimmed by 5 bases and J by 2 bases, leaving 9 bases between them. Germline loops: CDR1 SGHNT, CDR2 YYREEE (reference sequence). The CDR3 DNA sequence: TGTGCCAGCAGTCCGGGGTACACAGATACGCAGTATTTT. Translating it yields CASSPGYTDTQYF.

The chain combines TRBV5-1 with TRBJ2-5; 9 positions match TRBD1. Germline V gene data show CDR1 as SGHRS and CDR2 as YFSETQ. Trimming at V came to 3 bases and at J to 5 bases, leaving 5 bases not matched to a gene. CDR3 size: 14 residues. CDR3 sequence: CASSSGTGQETQYF. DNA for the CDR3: TGCGCCAGCAGCTCGGGGACAGGGCAGGAGACCCAGTACTTC.

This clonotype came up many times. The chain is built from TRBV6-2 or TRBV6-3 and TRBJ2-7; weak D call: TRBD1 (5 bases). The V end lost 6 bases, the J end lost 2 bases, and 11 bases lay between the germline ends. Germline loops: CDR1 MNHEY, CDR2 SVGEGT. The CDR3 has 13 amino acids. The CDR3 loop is CASRPAGTYEQYF. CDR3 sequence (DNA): TGTGCCAGCAGGCCAGCAGGGACCTACGAGCAGTACTTC.

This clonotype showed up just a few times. The CDR3 sequence: CASSPGGRNEKLFF. CDR3 nucleotides: TGCGCCAGCAGCCCGGGCGGCCGTAATGAAAAACTGTTTTTT. This chain uses TRBV5-1 with TRBJ1-4; D is undetermined. The CDR3 spans 14 residues. V gave up 4 bases and J gave up 4 bases, with 11 bases separating them. CDR1 and CDR2 (germline): SGHRS, YFSETQ.

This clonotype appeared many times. The chain's CDR3 is CASSQEWGGETQYF. The CDR3 region has the DNA TGCGCCAGCAGCCAAGAGTGGGGGGGAGAGACCCAGTACTTC. This sequence joins TRBV4-1 and TRBJ2-5, with 7 bases matching TRBD2. The CDR3 length is 14 residues. Germline V gene data show CDR1 as MGHRA and CDR2 as YSYEKL. J gave up 4 bases and V 0 bases, and 2 bases lay outside the gene matches.

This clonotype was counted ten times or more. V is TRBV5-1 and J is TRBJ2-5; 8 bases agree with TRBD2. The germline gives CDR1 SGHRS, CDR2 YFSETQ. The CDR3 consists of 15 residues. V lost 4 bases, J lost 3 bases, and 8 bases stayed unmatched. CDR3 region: CASSTTGTREETQYF. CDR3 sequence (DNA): TGCGCCAGCAGCACAACCGGGACTAGAGAAGAGACCCAGTACTTC.

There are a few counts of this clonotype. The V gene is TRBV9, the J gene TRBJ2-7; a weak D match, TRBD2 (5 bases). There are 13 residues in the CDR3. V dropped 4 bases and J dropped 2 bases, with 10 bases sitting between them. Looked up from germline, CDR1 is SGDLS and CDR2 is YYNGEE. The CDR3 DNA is TGTGCCAGCAGCCCCCGGGGAGCCTACGAGCAGTACTTC. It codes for CASSPRGAYEQYF.

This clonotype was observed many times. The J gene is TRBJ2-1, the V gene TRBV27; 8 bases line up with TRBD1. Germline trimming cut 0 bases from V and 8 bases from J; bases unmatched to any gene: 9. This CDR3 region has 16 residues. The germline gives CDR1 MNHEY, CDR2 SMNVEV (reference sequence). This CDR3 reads CASSLSSGGLGYEQFF. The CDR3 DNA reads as TGTGCCAGCAGTTTATCGTCAGGGGGCCTCGGTTATGAGCAGTTCTTC.

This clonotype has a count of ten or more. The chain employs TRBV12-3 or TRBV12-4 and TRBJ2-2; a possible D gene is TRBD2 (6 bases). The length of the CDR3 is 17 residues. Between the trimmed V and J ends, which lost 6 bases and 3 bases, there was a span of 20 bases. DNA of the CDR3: TGTGCCAGCAGCCCGATCTCAACTAGCTCTCACACCGGGGAGCTGTTTTTT. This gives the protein CASSPISTSSHTGELFF.

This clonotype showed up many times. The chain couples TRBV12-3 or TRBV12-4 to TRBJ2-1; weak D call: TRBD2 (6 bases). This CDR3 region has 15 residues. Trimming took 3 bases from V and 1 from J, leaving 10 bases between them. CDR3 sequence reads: CASSFSGGSYNEQFF. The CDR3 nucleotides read TGTGCCAGCAGTTTTTCCGGGGGATCCTACAATGAGCAGTTCTTC.

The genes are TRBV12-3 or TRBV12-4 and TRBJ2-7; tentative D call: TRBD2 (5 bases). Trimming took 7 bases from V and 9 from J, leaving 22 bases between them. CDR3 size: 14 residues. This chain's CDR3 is CASINPESGGRQYF. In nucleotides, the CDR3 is TGTGCCAGCATCAACCCCGAGAGCGGCGGCCGGCAGTACTTC.

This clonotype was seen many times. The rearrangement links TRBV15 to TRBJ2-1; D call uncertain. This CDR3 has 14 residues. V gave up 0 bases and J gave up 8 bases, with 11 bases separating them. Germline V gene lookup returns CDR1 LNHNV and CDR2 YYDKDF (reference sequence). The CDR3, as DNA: TGTGCCACCAGCAGAGATGTGAGCTCTGATGAGCAGTTCTTC. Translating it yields CATSRDVSSDEQFF.